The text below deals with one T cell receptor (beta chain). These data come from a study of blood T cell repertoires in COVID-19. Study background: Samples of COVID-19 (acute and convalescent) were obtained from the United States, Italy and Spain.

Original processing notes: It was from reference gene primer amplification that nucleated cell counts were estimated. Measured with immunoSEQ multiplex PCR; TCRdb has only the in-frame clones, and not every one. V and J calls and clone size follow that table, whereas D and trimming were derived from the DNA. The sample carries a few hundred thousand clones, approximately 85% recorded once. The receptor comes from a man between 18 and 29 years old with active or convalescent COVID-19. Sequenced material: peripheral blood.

CDR3 region: CASSPRTSLHEQFF. In nucleotides, the CDR3 is TGTGCCAGCTCACCCCGGACTAGCTTGCATGAGCAGTTCTTC. The chain employs TRBV18 and TRBJ2-1; 8 bases are a match to TRBD2. This CDR3 is 14 amino acids long. Germline V CDR1 and CDR2: KGHSH, LQKENI. V shed 3 bases, J shed 8 bases, and the junction held 6 bases outside the gene matches.